Listed below are T cell receptor beta chains from one sample, sequenced in a study of T cells in tumors and immune-related adverse events. Profiling relied on immunoSEQ multiplex PCR, and the TCRdb table lists in-frame clones only, not all of them. The sample includes roughly 23,000 clones, about 89% of them seen just once. Sequences were derived from lymph node tissue, sampled from a patient treated with anti-PD-1 therapy. The receptors were gathered from a female donor with metastatic renal cell carcinoma. Each CDR3 is given with its conserved first and last residue. A D gene is named only where the DNA matches it firmly. A clone size is listed for some rows: how often the clone was seen (once, few, many), or a class if it is expanded.

cdr3_length: 8; d_call: NA; v_call: TRBV27; j_call: TRBJ1-5; clone_size: few; cdr3_nt: TGTGCCAGCGAGCCCCAGCATTTT; cdr3_aa: CASEPQHF
cdr3_length: 15; d_call: NA; v_call: TRBV6-1; j_call: TRBJ2-5; clone_size: NA; cdr3_nt: TGTGCCAGCAGGAAGCAAACAGGGTTCCAAGAGACCCAGTACTTC; cdr3_aa: CASRKQTGFQETQYF
cdr3_length: 16; d_call: TRBD1; v_call: TRBV6-6; j_call: TRBJ1-2; clone_size: NA; cdr3_nt: TGTGCCAGCAGTCGCCTTTCGGGACAGGGGGCTGATGGCTACACCTTC; cdr3_aa: CASSRLSGQGADGYTF
cdr3_length: 14; d_call: TRBD1; v_call: TRBV11-2; j_call: TRBJ1-2; clone_size: once; cdr3_nt: TGTGCCAGCAGCTCGACAGGGTTTAACTATGGCTACACCTTC; cdr3_aa: CASSSTGFNYGYTF
cdr3_length: 15; d_call: NA; v_call: TRBV4-1; j_call: TRBJ1-5; clone_size: NA; cdr3_nt: TGCGCCAGCAGCCAAGAGGGGGTCGGCAATCAGCCCCAGCATTTT; cdr3_aa: CASSQEGVGNQPQHF
cdr3_length: 13; d_call: TRBD1; v_call: TRBV5-6; j_call: TRBJ2-1; clone_size: NA; cdr3_nt: TGTGCCAGCAGCGCGCGACAGGGGCATGAGCAGTTCTTC; cdr3_aa: CASSARQGHEQFF
cdr3_length: 11; d_call: TRBD1; v_call: TRBV19; j_call: TRBJ1-5; clone_size: NA; cdr3_nt: TGTGCCAGTAGTATCTGGGACAGGCAGCATTTT; cdr3_aa: CASSIWDRQHF
cdr3_length: 15; d_call: TRBD2; v_call: TRBV19; j_call: TRBJ2-1; clone_size: NA; cdr3_nt: TGTGCCAGTAGTATGCTAGCGGGAGATTATGTTGAGCAGTTCTTC; cdr3_aa: CASSMLAGDYVEQFF
cdr3_length: 15; d_call: NA; v_call: TRBV5-8; j_call: TRBJ1-5; clone_size: once; cdr3_nt: TGTGCCAGCAGCCGCGGTGTCTATAGCAATCAGCCCCAGCATTTT; cdr3_aa: CASSRGVYSNQPQHF
cdr3_length: 14; d_call: NA; v_call: TRBV27; j_call: TRBJ1-1; clone_size: NA; cdr3_nt: TGTGCCAGCAGTTTATCAAGCCGGGACACTGAAGCTTTCTTT; cdr3_aa: CASSLSSRDTEAFF
cdr3_length: 16; d_call: TRBD1; v_call: TRBV28; j_call: TRBJ2-7; clone_size: NA; cdr3_nt: TGTGCCAGCAGCCGATTCACGGGACAGGGCGGGGACGAGCAGTACTTC; cdr3_aa: CASSRFTGQGGDEQYF
cdr3_length: 15; d_call: NA; v_call: TRBV5-4; j_call: TRBJ2-7; clone_size: NA; cdr3_nt: TGTGCCAGCAGCTTGGCCAGGGGCGCCGGCTACGAGCAGTACTTC; cdr3_aa: CASSLARGAGYEQYF
cdr3_length: 14; d_call: TRBD1; v_call: TRBV5-1; j_call: TRBJ2-5; clone_size: NA; cdr3_nt: TGCGCCAGCAGCTTGGGACAGGGGTTAAAGACCCAGTACTTC; cdr3_aa: CASSLGQGLKTQYF